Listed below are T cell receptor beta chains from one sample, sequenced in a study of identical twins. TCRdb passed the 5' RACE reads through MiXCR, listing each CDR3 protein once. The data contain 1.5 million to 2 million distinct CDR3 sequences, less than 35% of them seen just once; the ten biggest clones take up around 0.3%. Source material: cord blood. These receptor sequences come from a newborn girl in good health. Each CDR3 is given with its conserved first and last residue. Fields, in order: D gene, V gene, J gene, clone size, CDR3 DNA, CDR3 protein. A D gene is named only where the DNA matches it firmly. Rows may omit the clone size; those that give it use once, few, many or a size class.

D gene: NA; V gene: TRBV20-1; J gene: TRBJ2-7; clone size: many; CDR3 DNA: TGCAGTGCTAGAGGCTCCTACGAGCAGTACTTC; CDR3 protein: CSARGSYEQYF
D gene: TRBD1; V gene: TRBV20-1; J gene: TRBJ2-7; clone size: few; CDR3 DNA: TGCAGTGCTAGGGGGATGGTGACAGGGGACTACGAGCAGTACTTC; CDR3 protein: CSARGMVTGDYEQYF
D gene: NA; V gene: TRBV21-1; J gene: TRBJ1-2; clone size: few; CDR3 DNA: TGTGCCAGCAGCAAATCAGAGGGTTACTATGGCTACACCTTC; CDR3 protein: CASSKSEGYYGYTF
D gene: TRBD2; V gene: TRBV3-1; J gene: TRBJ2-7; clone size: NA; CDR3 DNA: TGTGCCAGCAGGCGGACTAGCGGGGGAAACTACGAGCAGTACTTC; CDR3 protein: CASRRTSGGNYEQYF
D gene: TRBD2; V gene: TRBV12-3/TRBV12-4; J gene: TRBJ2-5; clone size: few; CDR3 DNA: TGTGCCAGCAGTTACCGCCACGGCCTACTAGCGGGAGAGGCGGGGCAACAAGAGACCCAGTACTTC; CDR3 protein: CASSYRHGLLAGEAGQQETQYF
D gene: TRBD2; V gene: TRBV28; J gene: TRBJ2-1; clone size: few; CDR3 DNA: TGTGCCAGCAGTCCCCATGGGGCGGGAGGTAACAATGAGCAGTTCTTC; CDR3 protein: CASSPHGAGGNNEQFF
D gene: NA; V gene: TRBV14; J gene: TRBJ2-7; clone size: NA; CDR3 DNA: TGTGCCAGCAGCCCAATCACAGGGAGGTTCCACGAGCGGTACTTC; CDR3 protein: CASSPITGRFHERYF
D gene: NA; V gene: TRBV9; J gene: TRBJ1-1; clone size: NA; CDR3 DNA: TGTGCCAGCAGCGTAGCGACAGGAACCCCAGGTGAAGCTTTCTTT; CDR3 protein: CASSVATGTPGEAFF
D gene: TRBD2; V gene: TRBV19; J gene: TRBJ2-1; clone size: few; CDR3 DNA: TGTGCCAGTAGTAGGGCGGGGACTAGACACAATGAGCAGTTCTTC; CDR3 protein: CASSRAGTRHNEQFF
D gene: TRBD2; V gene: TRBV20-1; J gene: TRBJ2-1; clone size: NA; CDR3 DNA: TGCAGTGCTAGAGATCGTTTACTAGCGGGGGTGAATGAGCAGTTCTTC; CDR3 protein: CSARDRLLAGVNEQFF
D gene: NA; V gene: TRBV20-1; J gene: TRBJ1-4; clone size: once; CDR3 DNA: TGCAGTGCTAGAGACGGGAAGAAAGGGACCCAGGAAAAACTGTTTTTT; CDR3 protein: CSARDGKKGTQEKLFF
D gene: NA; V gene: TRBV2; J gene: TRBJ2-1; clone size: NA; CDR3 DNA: TGTGCCAGCATGATTAGCACCTACAATGAGCAGTTCTTC; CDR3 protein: CASMISTYNEQFF
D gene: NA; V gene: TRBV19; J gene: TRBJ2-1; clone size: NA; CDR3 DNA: TGTGCCAGTGGCGAGGGTGAAGGGTATGATTATGAGCAGTTCTTC; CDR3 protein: CASGEGEGYDYEQFF
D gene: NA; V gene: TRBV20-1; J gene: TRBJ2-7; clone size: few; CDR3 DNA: TGCAACAAAGGACCGGGAGAACCGTCCTACGAGCAGTACTTC; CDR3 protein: CNKGPGEPSYEQYF
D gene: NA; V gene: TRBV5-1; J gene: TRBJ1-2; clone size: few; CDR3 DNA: TGCGCCAGCAGCTTGGAAGAGACAGATCACTATGGCTACACCTTC; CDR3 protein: CASSLEETDHYGYTF
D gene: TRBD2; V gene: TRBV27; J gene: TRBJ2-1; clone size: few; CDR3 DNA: TGTGCCCGTAGCGGGAGAACGGTAAATGAGCAGTTCTTC; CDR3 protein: CARSGRTVNEQFF
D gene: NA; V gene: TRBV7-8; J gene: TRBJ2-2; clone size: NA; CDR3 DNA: TGTGCCAGCAGCTTAGGGTTGGACGGGTTCGCCGGGGAGCTGTTTTTT; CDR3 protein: CASSLGLDGFAGELFF
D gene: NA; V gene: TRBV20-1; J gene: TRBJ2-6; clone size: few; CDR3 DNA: TGCAGTGCTAGCCCGGGGTACCCTGGGGCCAACGTCCTGACTTTC; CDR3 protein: CSASPGYPGANVLTF
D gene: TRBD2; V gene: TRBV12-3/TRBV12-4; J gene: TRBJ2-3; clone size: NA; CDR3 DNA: TGTGCCAGCAGTCGCTATAGCGGGGGGGCTAATACGCAGTATTTT; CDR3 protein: CASSRYSGGANTQYF
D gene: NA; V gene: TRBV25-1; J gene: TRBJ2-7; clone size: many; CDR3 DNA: TGTGCCAGCAGTGAATTCGGGAAAACGATGGAGCAGTACTTC; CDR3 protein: CASSEFGKTMEQYF
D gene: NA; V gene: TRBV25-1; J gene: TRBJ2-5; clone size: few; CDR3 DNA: TGTGCCAGCAGTGAATTTACGGGGCTGGAGCAAGAGACCCAGTACTTC; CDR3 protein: CASSEFTGLEQETQYF
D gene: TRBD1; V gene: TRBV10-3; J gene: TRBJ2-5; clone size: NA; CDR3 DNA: TGTGCCATCAGAGGGACAGGGAGTCATGAGCAGTACTTC; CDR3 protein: CAIRGTGSHEQYF
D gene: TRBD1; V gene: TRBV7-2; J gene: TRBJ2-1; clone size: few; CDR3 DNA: TGTGCCAGCGGACGGACAGGGTTGGTAGGTGAGCAGTTCTTC; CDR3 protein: CASGRTGLVGEQFF
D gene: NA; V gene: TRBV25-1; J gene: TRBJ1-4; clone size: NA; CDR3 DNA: TGTGCCAGCAGTGAATCGGACAAGGAAACTAATGAAAAACTGTTTTTT; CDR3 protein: CASSESDKETNEKLFF
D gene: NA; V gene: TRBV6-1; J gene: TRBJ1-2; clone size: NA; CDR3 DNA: TGTGCCAGCAGTGAGCTGGGACGGTATGGCTACACCTTC; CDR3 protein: CASSELGRYGYTF
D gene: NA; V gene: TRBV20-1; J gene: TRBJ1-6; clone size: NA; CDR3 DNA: TGCAGTGGACATGGACAGCTTCTTAATTCACCCCTCCACTTT; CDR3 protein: CSGHGQLLNSPLHF
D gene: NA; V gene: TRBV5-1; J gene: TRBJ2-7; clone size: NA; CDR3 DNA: TGCGCCAGCAGCTCACGGGACTTACCTTACTTC; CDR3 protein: CASSSRDLPYF
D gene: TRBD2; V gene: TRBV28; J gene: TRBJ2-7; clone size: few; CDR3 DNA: TGTGCCAGCAGTCCTAGCGGGAGGTCCACCTACGAGCAGTACTTC; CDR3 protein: CASSPSGRSTYEQYF
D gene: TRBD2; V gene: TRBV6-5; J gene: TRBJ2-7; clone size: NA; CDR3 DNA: TGTGCCAGCAGAACTAGACGGGGGGGCTACGAGCAGTACTTC; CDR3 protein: CASRTRRGGYEQYF
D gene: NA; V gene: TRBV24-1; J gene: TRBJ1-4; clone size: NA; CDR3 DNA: TGTGCCACCAATGAAAGGGGACATGAACTGTTTTTT; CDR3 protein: CATNERGHELFF
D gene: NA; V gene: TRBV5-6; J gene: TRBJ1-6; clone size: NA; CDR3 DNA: TGTGCCAGCAGCTTTGGGGGATCCAATTCACCCCTCCACTTT; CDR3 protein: CASSFGGSNSPLHF
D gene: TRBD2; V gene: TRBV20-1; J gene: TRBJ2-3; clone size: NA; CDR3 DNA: TGCAGTGTTAGCCCCACTAGCGTGGTTGATACGCAGTATTTT; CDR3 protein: CSVSPTSVVDTQYF
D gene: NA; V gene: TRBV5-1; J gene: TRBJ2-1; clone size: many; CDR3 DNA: TGCGCCAGCAGCTTGTTGGGTTCGCGCTCCTACAATGAGCAGTTCTTC; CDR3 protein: CASSLLGSRSYNEQFF
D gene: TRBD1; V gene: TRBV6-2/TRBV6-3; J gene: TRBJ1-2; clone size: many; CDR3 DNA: TGTGCCAGCAGTTCTCCGACAGGGAGCTACTATGGCTACACCTTC; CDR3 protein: CASSSPTGSYYGYTF
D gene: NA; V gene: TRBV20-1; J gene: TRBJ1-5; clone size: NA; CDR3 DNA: TGCAGTGCCGACCAACAGGTCCCGCCCCAGCATTTT; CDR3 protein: CSADQQVPPQHF
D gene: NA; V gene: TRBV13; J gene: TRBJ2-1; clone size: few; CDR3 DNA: TGTGCCAGCAGTGCGGTCGGGCGGTCCTACAATGAGCAGTTCTTC; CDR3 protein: CASSAVGRSYNEQFF
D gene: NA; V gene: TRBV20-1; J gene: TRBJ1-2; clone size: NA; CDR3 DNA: TGCAGTGCTGTTCACGAGGGCTACACCTTC; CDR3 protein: CSAVHEGYTF
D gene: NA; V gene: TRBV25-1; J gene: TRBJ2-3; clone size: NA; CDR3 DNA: TGTGCCAGCAGTGTGGGGGAAATAACAGATACGCAGTATTTT; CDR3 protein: CASSVGEITDTQYF
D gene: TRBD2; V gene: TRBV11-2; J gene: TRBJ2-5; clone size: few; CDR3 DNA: TGTGCCAGCAGCTTAGCCGGACTAGCGGGGGGGCCCCAAAAGTACTTC; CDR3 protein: CASSLAGLAGGPQKYF
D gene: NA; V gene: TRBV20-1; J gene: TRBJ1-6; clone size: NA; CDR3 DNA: TGCAGTGCTAGACGGGACATACCTAATTCACCCCTCCACTTT; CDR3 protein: CSARRDIPNSPLHF
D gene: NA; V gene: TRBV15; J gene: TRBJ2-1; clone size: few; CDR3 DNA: TGTGCCACCAGCACCGGGCCCCGCTCCTACAATGAGCAGTTCTTC; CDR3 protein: CATSTGPRSYNEQFF
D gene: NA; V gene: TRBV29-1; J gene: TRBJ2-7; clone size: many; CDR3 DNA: TGCAGCGTTGCTGTTAGAAGCTCCTACGAGCAGTACTTC; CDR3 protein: CSVAVRSSYEQYF
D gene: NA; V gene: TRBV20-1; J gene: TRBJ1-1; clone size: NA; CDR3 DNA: TGCAGTGCTAGGGGAGGGGAGGGAGGCACTGAAGCTTTCTTT; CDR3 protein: CSARGGEGGTEAFF
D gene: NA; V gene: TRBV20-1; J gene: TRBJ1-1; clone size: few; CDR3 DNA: TGCAGTGCTAGCGGGCCCACAATGGAAGCTTTCTTT; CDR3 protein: CSASGPTMEAFF
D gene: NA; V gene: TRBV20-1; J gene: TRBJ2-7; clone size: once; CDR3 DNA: TGCAGTGCTAGAGCCCGTAGCGGAGAAGAGCAGTACTTC; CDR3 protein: CSARARSGEEQYF
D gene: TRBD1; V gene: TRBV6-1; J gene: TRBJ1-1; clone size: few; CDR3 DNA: TGTGCCAGCTTTACGGACAGGGGGAACACTGAAGCTTTCTTT; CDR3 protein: CASFTDRGNTEAFF
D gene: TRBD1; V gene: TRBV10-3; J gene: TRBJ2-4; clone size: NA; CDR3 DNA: TGTGCCATCAGTGAGTCCAAAGGACAGGCCCTAGCCAAAAGCATTCAGTACTTC; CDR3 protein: CAISESKGQALAKSIQYF
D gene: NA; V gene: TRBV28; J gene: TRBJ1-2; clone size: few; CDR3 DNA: TGTGCCAGCAGTTGGGGGGTAGGGAAGGGATATGGCTACACCTTC; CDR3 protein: CASSWGVGKGYGYTF
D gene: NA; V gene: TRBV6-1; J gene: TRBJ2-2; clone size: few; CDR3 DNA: TGTGCCAGCAGTCAGGACAGGGAGGGCACCGGGGAGCTGTTTTTT; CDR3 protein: CASSQDREGTGELFF
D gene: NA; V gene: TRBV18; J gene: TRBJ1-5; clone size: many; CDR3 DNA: TGTGCCAGCTCAGGGGATAGGAATCAGCCCCAGCATTTT; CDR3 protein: CASSGDRNQPQHF
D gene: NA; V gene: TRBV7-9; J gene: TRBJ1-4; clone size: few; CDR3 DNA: TGTGCCAGCAGCTTAGCGGTCGGGGGTGAAAAACTGTTTTTT; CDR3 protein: CASSLAVGGEKLFF
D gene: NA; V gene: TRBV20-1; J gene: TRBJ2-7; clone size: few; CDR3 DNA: TGCAGTGCTAGTCGGAGGGGGTACGAGCAGTACTTC; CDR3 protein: CSASRRGYEQYF